This entry lists 17 T cell receptor beta chains sequenced from one sample in a study of blood T cell repertoires in COVID-19. Profiling relied on immunoSEQ multiplex PCR, and the TCRdb table lists in-frame clones only, not all of them. Here the sample spans about 53,000 clones, approximately 80% being singletons. The specimen was peripheral blood. The receptors originated from a human donor in a cohort sampled during active COVID-19.

J is TRBJ2-3 and V is TRBV4-3; TRBD2 matches at 7 bases. Germline V gene data show CDR1 as LGHNA and CDR2 as YSLEER. The V segment lost 3 bases and the J segment 0 bases; nucleotides outside the gene matches: 15. The CDR3 runs 19 residues. CDR3 sequence (DNA): TGCGCCAGCAGCCACACCACCGCCCGGGACTATACTAGCACAGATACGCAGTATTTT. This sequence encodes CASSHTTARDYTSTDTQYF.

CDR3 loop: CASSVGASGGQETQYF. CDR3 bases: TGTGCCAGCAGCGTAGGGGCTAGCGGGGGTCAAGAGACCCAGTACTTC. The J gene is TRBJ2-5, the V gene TRBV9; the match to TRBD2 covers 10 bases. From germline, CDR1 is SGDLS and CDR2 YYNGEE. V lost 0 bases, J lost 2 bases, and 4 bases stayed unmatched. The CDR3 extends over 16 amino acids.

This chain connects TRBV2 to TRBJ1-5; 7 bases are shared with TRBD1. The V gene end was trimmed by 5 bases and the J gene end by 7 bases; junction bases not matched to a gene: 5. CDR1 SNHLY and CDR2 FYNNEI come from the germline V gene. The CDR3 contains 13 residues. The CDR3 region is CASSPGGWQPQHF. The CDR3 DNA is TGTGCCAGCAGTCCAGGGGGATGGCAGCCCCAGCATTTT.

Note on this clone: This sample also contains other DNA sequences that code for the same CDR3. V and J are TRBV2 and TRBJ2-5; 7 nucleotides match TRBD1. Trimming took 9 bases from V and 2 from J; bases not matched to a gene: 6. This CDR3 spans 13 amino acids. Germline CDR1 reads SNHLY; CDR2 reads FYNNEI. The CDR3: CASNRDRQETQYF. CDR3 sequence (DNA): TGTGCCAGTAACCGGGACAGACAAGAGACCCAGTACTTC.

This chain connects TRBV7-3 to TRBJ2-7; 9 nucleotides agree with TRBD2. V lost 2 bases to trimming and J lost 6 bases; unmatched junction nucleotides: 5. The length of the CDR3 is 14 residues. Germline values: CDR1 SGHTA, CDR2 FQGTGA. The chain's CDR3 is CASSLGLASPEQYF. CDR3 nucleotide sequence: TGTGCCAGCAGCTTAGGACTAGCGTCGCCCGAGCAGTACTTC.

CDR3 amino acids: CASSLVSTSGRAREQFF. Written as DNA, the CDR3 is TGTGCCAGCAGCTTAGTATCGACTAGCGGGAGGGCCCGTGAGCAGTTCTTC. This chain joins TRBV11-2 and TRBJ2-1; TRBD2 agrees at 14 bases. J lost 9 bases, V lost 1 base, and 8 bases had no gene match. Germline lookup yields CDR1 SGHAT and CDR2 FQNNGV. The CDR3 has 17 amino acids.

The chain links TRBV29-1 to TRBJ2-3; TRBD2 agrees at 8 bases. The CDR3 runs 14 residues. Germline lookup yields CDR1 SQVTM and CDR2 ANQGSEA. After removal of 4 bases from V and 5 bases from J, the junction contained 8 bases not matched to a gene. CDR3 residues: CSVVTSGVGDTQYF. CDR3 coding DNA: TGCAGCGTTGTAACTAGCGGTGTGGGAGATACGCAGTATTTT.

The table lists this clone with a count of one. CDR3 residues: CASSAVSGNTIYF. The CDR3 DNA sequence: TGCGCCAGCAGCGCAGTCTCTGGAAACACCATATATTTT. This rearrangement joins TRBV5-1 to TRBJ1-3; D is ambiguous. Germline-derived CDR1 and CDR2 are SGHRS and YFSETQ. Deletions cut 4 bases from V and 0 bases from J, with 5 bases between. This CDR3 spans 13 amino acids.

This chain's CDR3 is CASSQEARGFTDTQYF. CDR3 DNA: TGCGCCAGCAGCCAAGAGGCCAGGGGGTTCACAGATACGCAGTATTTT. V gene TRBV4-1 combines with J gene TRBJ2-3; TRBD1 agrees at 7 bases. Germline V gene data show CDR1 as MGHRA and CDR2 as YSYEKL. Trimming at V came to 0 bases and at J to 2 bases, leaving 5 bases not matched to a gene. This CDR3 has 16 residues.

The J gene is TRBJ1-1, the V gene TRBV7-9; D unclear. V was shortened by 5 bases and J by 4 bases, with 11 bases between the two germline ends. Germline V gene data show CDR1 as SEHNR and CDR2 as FQNEAQ (reference sequence). The CDR3 is made up of 13 amino acids. The CDR3 DNA reads TGTGCCAGCAGCCGGACCCGGGGCACTGAAGCTTTCTTT. Its protein is CASSRTRGTEAFF.

J is TRBJ2-1 and V is TRBV3-1 (or the pseudogene TRBV3-2), with D perhaps TRBD2 (7 bases). Deletions cut 8 bases from V and 6 bases from J, with 8 bases between. Germline V lookup: CDR1 LGHDT, CDR2 YNNKEL (reference sequence). The CDR3 totals 11 residues. This CDR3 reads CASRGANEQFF. CDR3 sequence (DNA): TGTGCCAGCCGGGGGGCCAATGAGCAGTTCTTC.

V gene TRBV5-4 combines with J gene TRBJ2-5, with a possible D match to TRBD2 (7 bases). Germline V gene lookup returns CDR1 SGHNT and CDR2 YYREEE (reference sequence). This CDR3 spans 14 amino acids. V was shortened by 0 bases and J by 4 bases, with 10 bases between the two germline ends. Here the CDR3 reads CASSLEGGGETQYF. For the CDR3, the DNA is TGTGCCAGCAGCTTGGAGGGAGGGGGAGAGACCCAGTACTTC.

This clone was counted many times. The chain couples TRBV3-1 (or the pseudogene TRBV3-2) to TRBJ2-1; the D gene is possibly TRBD1 (6 bases). The CDR3 covers 16 residues. CDR1 and CDR2 (germline): LGHDT, YNNKEL (reference sequence). Between the trimmed V and J ends, which lost 0 bases and 4 bases, there was a span of 13 bases. CDR3: CASSQDLWQGYNEQFF. In DNA, the CDR3 is TGTGCCAGCAGCCAAGATTTATGGCAGGGGTACAATGAGCAGTTCTTC.

V and J are TRBV3-1 (or the pseudogene TRBV3-2) and TRBJ1-2; D is unresolved. Germline-derived CDR1 and CDR2 are LGHDT and YNNKEL (reference sequence). The CDR3 runs to 12 residues. The V end was cut by 4 bases, the J end by 9 bases, with 12 bases between. The CDR3 coding sequence is TGTGCCAGCAGCCGGGGAGGCAAGAGCTACACCTTC. This encodes CASSRGGKSYTF.

This chain connects TRBV6-5 to TRBJ1-1; 7 nucleotides line up with TRBD1. This CDR3 spans 15 amino acids. Looked up from germline, CDR1 is MNHEY and CDR2 is SVGAGI. The V segment lost 6 bases and the J segment 0 bases; nucleotides outside the gene matches: 7. The CDR3 DNA follows: TGTGCCAGCAGCGGAATACAGGGGATGAACACTGAAGCTTTCTTT. It codes for CASSGIQGMNTEAFF.

The chain joins TRBV28 to TRBJ2-7; D is unclear. CDR1 and CDR2 (germline): MDHEN, SYDVKM. Trimming left V 7 bases short and J 0 bases short, with 10 bases between. This CDR3 is 13 amino acids long. CDR3 sequence (DNA): TGTGCCAGCACTCCAAGCCGCTCCTACGAGCAGTACTTC. It specifies CASTPSRSYEQYF. Variable domain in full (rest from reference TRBV28 and TRBJ2-7): DVKVTQSSRYLVKRTGEKVFLECVQDMDHENMFWYRQDPGLGLRLIYFSYDVKMKEKGDIPEGYSVSREKKERFSLILESASTNQTSMYLCASTPSRSYEQYFGPGTRLTVT.

This clone was seen just once. This same CDR3 is encoded by further DNA sequences in the sample. This chain connects TRBV11-3 to TRBJ2-1, with 9 bases fitting TRBD1. Per germline, CDR1 SGHNT and CDR2 YENEEA. V gave up 3 bases and J gave up 8 bases; unmatched junction bases: 2. The CDR3 covers 13 residues. The CDR3 sequence: CASSFRQGDEQFF. CDR3 DNA: TGTGCCAGCAGCTTCAGACAGGGGGATGAGCAGTTCTTC.